This T cell receptor (beta chain) derives from a study of cytomegalovirus exposure and HLA in healthy donors. In this sample, this clone turned up a few times. 13 Jbeta primers and 60 Vbeta primers were used for the PCR. The repertoire was sequenced with immunoSEQ multiplex PCR; TCRdb's copy has only in-frame clones and lacks some. The sample contains 120,000 or so clones, 75% to 90% of which appear only once. Material for sequencing was PBMCs. The sequence came from a man aged 25-40 years in good health and CMV-seropositive.

Here the CDR3 reads CATSRGWGEGGLHF. CDR3 nucleotides: TGTGCCACCAGCAGGGGCTGGGGAGAGGGAGGACTCCACTTT. The gene calls are TRBV15 and TRBJ1-6; D gene ambiguous. Germline V lookup: CDR1 LNHNV, CDR2 YYDKDF (reference sequence). The CDR3 totals 14 residues. V lost 3 bases and J lost 16, with 19 bases in between.